Below, 21 T cell receptor beta chains from the same sample are listed, as sequenced in a study of T-cell reconstitution after alpha-beta-depleted transplantation in children. TCRbeta library preparation incorporated unique molecular identifiers. TCRdb reprocessed the PCR reads via MiXCR and lists one record per CDR3 protein. The data show 600,000 to 700,000 distinct CDR3 sequences, 16% seen once. Sequenced here: PBMCs from the stem cell graft donor, sampled from the stem cell graft. All receptors come from a human donor who donated a stem cell graft to a child with acute myeloid leukemia.

Only a few counts were recorded for this clonotype. The chain links TRBV20-1 to TRBJ2-7; D gene uncertain. The V and J ends lost 0 bases and 6 bases respectively, with 18 bases between them. The CDR3 spans 15 residues. Germline lookup yields CDR1 DFQATT and CDR2 SNEGSKA (reference sequence). For the CDR3, the DNA is TGCAGTGCTAGAGATCAAGCAGGTCCCTCTCCCGAGCAGTACTTC. Translated: CSARDQAGPSPEQYF.

This clonotype was detected many times. The rearrangement links TRBV27 to TRBJ1-1; D is uncertain. This CDR3 is 15 amino acids long. The V end lost 4 bases, the J end lost 0 bases, and 12 bases lay between the germline ends. Germline CDR1 is MNHEY and CDR2 is SMNVEV (reference sequence). The CDR3 loop is CASSSASGLNTEAFF. CDR3 nucleotide sequence: TGTGCCAGCAGTTCCGCTAGCGGATTGAACACTGAAGCTTTCTTT.

This clonotype was counted a few times. The rearrangement links TRBV5-5 to TRBJ1-2; no clear D. The CDR3 extends over 13 amino acids. From germline, CDR1 is SGHKS and CDR2 YYEKEE (reference sequence). V lost 3 bases to trimming and J lost 8 bases, with 14 bases between them. CDR3 sequence reads: CASSSSGFQGYTF. The DNA for the CDR3 is TGTGCCAGCAGCTCCTCGGGGTTCCAGGGCTACACCTTC.

The chain couples TRBV27 to TRBJ2-7, with 10 nucleotides matching TRBD1. This CDR3 region has 16 residues. The V and J ends lost 4 bases and 1 base, in that order; junction bases with no gene match: 7. Germline V gene sequence: CDR1 MNHEY, CDR2 SMNVEV (reference sequence). CDR3 region: CASSYSGTGASYEQYF. The CDR3 DNA reads as TGTGCCAGCAGTTATTCCGGGACAGGGGCTTCCTACGAGCAGTACTTC.

This clonotype came up many times. The V and J genes are TRBV24-1 and TRBJ2-7, with 7 bases aligning to TRBD2. V gave up 8 bases and J gave up 7 bases; unmatched junction bases: 10. Germline V gene lookup returns CDR1 KGHDR and CDR2 SFDVKD. The CDR3 covers 13 residues. The chain's CDR3 is CATTRDWEGEQYF. Written as DNA, the CDR3 is TGTGCCACCACCCGGGATTGGGAGGGTGAGCAGTACTTC.

This chain joins TRBV12-3 or TRBV12-4 and TRBJ2-2; 13 bases match TRBD2. There are 15 residues in the CDR3. V lost 5 bases, J lost 7 bases, and 4 bases stayed unmatched. As DNA, the CDR3 is TGTGCCAGCAGTCCCGGGACTAGCGGGGTCGGGGAGCTGTTTTTT. Translating gives CASSPGTSGVGELFF.

The chain is built from TRBV28 and TRBJ2-3; D is possibly TRBD2 (6 bases). V lost 7 bases and J lost 8, with 16 bases in between. The CDR3 consists of 13 residues. CDR1 MDHEN and CDR2 SYDVKM come from the germline V gene. The CDR3 DNA sequence: TGTGCCAGCAACCTGGAGGGACGGGGTACGCAGTATTTT. Encoded protein: CASNLEGRGTQYF.

The V call is TRBV24-1, the J call TRBJ2-7; maybe TRBD1 (6 bases). There are 14 residues in the CDR3. Trimming pared 4 bases from V and 3 bases from J, leaving 12 bases between. Germline values: CDR1 KGHDR, CDR2 SFDVKD. The CDR3, as DNA: TGTGCCACCAGTGAAAAACAGGGTTTCTACGAGCAGTACGTC. Protein: CATSEKQGFYEQYV.

This clonotype has more than one count but fewer than ten. The gene calls are TRBV28 and TRBJ2-3, with 8 nucleotides matching TRBD2. This CDR3 is built from 16 residues. Germline CDR1 is MDHEN and CDR2 is SYDVKM. J was trimmed by 6 bases and V by 3 bases; bases with no gene match: 11. In DNA, the CDR3 is TGTGCCAGCAGTTTCCAAGCGGGGGCCCACAGGGATACGCAGTATTTT. Translation: CASSFQAGAHRDTQYF.

This chain links TRBV4-1 with TRBJ2-7; D might be TRBD1 or TRBD2, each matching 7 bases. The CDR3 runs to 16 residues. The V end was cut by 0 bases, the J end by 4 bases, with 16 bases between. Germline-derived CDR1 and CDR2 are MGHRA and YSYEKL. The CDR3 loop reads CASSQDAGGGQYEQYF. The DNA of the CDR3 is TGCGCCAGCAGCCAAGATGCAGGGGGGGGACAGTACGAGCAGTACTTC.

This clonotype came up many times. V and J are TRBV20-1 and TRBJ2-3, with D maybe TRBD2 (6 bases). Trimming removed 3 bases from V and 0 bases from J, with 16 bases in between. This CDR3 has 16 residues. CDR1 DFQATT and CDR2 SNEGSKA come from the germline V gene (reference sequence). In DNA form, the CDR3 reads TGCAGTGCTAGTCGGGGACTTAAAACTAGCACAGATACGCAGTATTTT. Amino acid sequence: CSASRGLKTSTDTQYF.

This clonotype was found a few times. An end of the junction does not agree with germline; a read error may underlie this. This rearrangement joins TRBV6-5 to TRBJ1-3; D perhaps matches TRBD1 (5 bases). The CDR3 totals 14 residues. In germline, CDR1 is MNHEY, CDR2 SVGAGI. CDR3: CASSYDSSENTIYF. The DNA for the CDR3 is TGTGCCAGCAGTTATGACAGCTCTGAAAACACCATATATTTT.

This chain uses TRBV12-3 or TRBV12-4 with TRBJ2-2; TRBD2 aligns across 9 bases. This CDR3 contains 14 residues. The V segment lost 8 bases and the J segment 6 bases; nucleotides outside the gene matches: 7. CDR3 amino acids: CASGRGGSPGELFF. CDR3 DNA: TGTGCCAGCGGGCGGGGGGGCAGCCCCGGGGAGCTGTTTTTT.

This clonotype was observed a few times. The chain combines TRBV20-1 with TRBJ2-3, with D unclear. Looked up from germline, CDR1 is DFQATT and CDR2 is SNEGSKA (reference sequence). The V and J ends lost 6 bases and 7 bases respectively, with 17 bases between them. This CDR3 is built from 13 residues. The CDR3: CSAAMNGQNTQYF. CDR3 DNA: TGCAGTGCCGCTATGAACGGCCAAAATACGCAGTATTTT.

This clonotype was recorded at least ten times. The chain combines TRBV7-2 with TRBJ1-6; possible D gene TRBD1, 6 bases. Germline V CDR1 and CDR2: SGHTA, FQGNSA. There are 14 residues in the CDR3. Trimming left V 4 bases short and J 9 bases short, with 13 bases between. Here the CDR3 reads CASSSQGRASPLHF. In DNA form, the CDR3 reads TGTGCCAGCAGCTCCCAGGGGCGGGCTTCACCCCTCCACTTT.

The chain combines TRBV5-5 with TRBJ2-2; TRBD2 is a possible D gene (5 bases). V lost 3 bases and J 1 base, leaving 10 bases between the germline ends. Germline V CDR1 and CDR2: SGHKS, YYEKEE (reference sequence). The CDR3 is 15 amino acids. CDR3 residues: CASSSSPLNTGELFF. CDR3 DNA sequence: TGTGCCAGCAGCTCTAGCCCCCTGAACACCGGGGAGCTGTTTTTT.

This clonotype was detected ten times or more. The J gene is TRBJ2-7, the V gene TRBV20-1; D call uncertain. This CDR3 spans 14 amino acids. Trimming removed 6 bases at V and 3 bases at J, with 18 bases between. Germline assignment: CDR1 DFQATT and CDR2 SNEGSKA (reference sequence). The CDR3 region has the DNA TGCAGTGCCAGGTCGCAAATCTCTCTCTACGAGCAGTACGTC. Its translation: CSARSQISLYEQYV.

CDR3 sequence reads: CASSSQVEKLFF. The CDR3 nucleotides read TGTGCCAGCAGCTCGCAAGTTGAAAAACTGTTTTTT. The chain links TRBV7-9 to TRBJ1-4; D not certain. The V end was cut by 4 bases, the J end by 7 bases, with 7 bases between. This CDR3 comprises 12 residues. Germline CDR1 and CDR2: SEHNR and FQNEAQ (reference sequence).

The chain is built from TRBV5-1 and TRBJ2-2; 8 bases agree with TRBD1. V gave up 2 bases and J gave up 2 bases; unmatched junction bases: 5. CDR3 length: 16 residues. Germline V gives CDR1 SGHRS, CDR2 YFSETQ. The CDR3 loop reads CASSFPGQDNTGELFF. The CDR3 DNA sequence: TGCGCCAGCAGCTTTCCGGGACAGGACAACACCGGGGAGCTGTTTTTT.

The chain combines TRBV12-3 or TRBV12-4 with TRBJ1-5; 9 bases line up with TRBD1. V was pared by 6 bases and J by 5 bases, with 8 bases of the junction left unmatched. This CDR3 contains 15 residues. The CDR3 spells CASSFGDRDHQPQHF. In DNA form, the CDR3 reads TGTGCCAGCAGCTTCGGGGACAGGGACCATCAGCCCCAGCATTTT.

The chain couples TRBV7-8 to TRBJ1-5, with 12 bases lining up with TRBD1. Per germline, CDR1 SGHVS and CDR2 FQNEAQ. The V and J ends lost 3 bases and 7 bases, in that order; junction bases with no gene match: 7. This CDR3 is 16 amino acids long. The CDR3 nucleotides are TGTGCCAGCAGCTTTACCGGGACAGGGGGCGGCCAGCCCCAGCATTTT. Translated, it gives CASSFTGTGGGQPQHF.